Sequencing of this T cell receptor (beta chain) was carried out in a study of T cells in Graves' hyperthyroidism and ophthalmopathy. This clonotype showed up many times. Patients affected by ophthalmopathy presented a Clinical Activity Score of at least 3, a NOSPECS grade of at least 4, and disease duration below 3 months. Exclusion of patients followed from uncontrolled infection, other autoimmune disease, pregnancy or lactation. RNA transcripts served as the template for amplifying TCR beta CDR3 regions. Using the HTBI primer set, a first-round RT-PCR was run on the TCR CDR3. TCRdb passed the multiplex PCR reads through MiXCR, listing each CDR3 protein once. The sample gives approximately 300,000 distinct CDR3 sequences, 17% of which show up once; around 58% is in the top ten. Sequenced material: blood. The TCR sequence derives from a woman in her sixties or seventies with Graves' ophthalmopathy.

The CDR3 bases are TGTGCCACCAGTGACCATATCGGGACACCGAATGATCAGCCCCAGCATTTT. It is translated as CATSDHIGTPNDQPQHF. The V call is TRBV24-1, the J call TRBJ1-5; the D gene is possibly TRBD1 (6 bases). The CDR3 consists of 17 residues. Germline CDR1 KGHDR, CDR2 SFDVKD. Trimming stripped 4 bases from V and 5 bases from J, with 20 bases between.